A single sample gave rise to the 30 T cell receptor beta chains below, sequenced in a study of regulatory T cells in long-lasting Graves disease (dated by TCRdb to the early 2020s). The library was built by means of multiplex PCR. Sequencing used an Illumina HiSeq 4000. CDR3 regions were amplified by Arm-PCR with iRepertoire HTBI primers to construct TCR beta libraries. TCRdb passed the public sequencing reads through fastp at Q25 and MiXCR, retaining productive beta sequences. Each record represents a unique CDR3 protein, reported with the most common genes and DNA among its rows. This sample is represented by roughly 450,000 distinct CDR3 sequences; 23% of them were singletons. Jointly, the top ten make up about 26% of the sample. What this sample's time point label stands for: persistent/refractory GD, antithyroid drugs over 5 years with positive TRAb. RNA was extracted from PBMCs in TRIzol for both TCR sequencing and RNA sequencing.

Sample: peripheral blood mononuclear cells (PBMCs), taken when the disease was refractory, from a patient treated with antithyroid drugs. The receptors stem from a female donor with Graves disease.

This clonotype occurred a few times. The chain combines TRBV14 with TRBJ1-3; 7 nucleotides line up with TRBD1. The V gene's germline CDR1 is SGHDN and CDR2 FVKESK. This CDR3 spans 15 amino acids. The junction had 6 bases not matched to a gene; V was cut back by 5 bases and J by 2 bases. CDR3 sequence (DNA): TGTGCCAGCAGCTCCCACACAGGGGCTGGAAACACCATATATTTT. Amino acid sequence: CASSSHTGAGNTIYF.

This clonotype was counted only a few times. The rearrangement joins TRBV5-6 to TRBJ2-7, with a weak D call TRBD2 (6 bases). CDR3 size: 13 residues. The V gene's germline CDR1 is SGHDT and CDR2 YYEEEE. V lost 0 bases and J 6 bases, leaving 10 bases between the germline ends. This chain's CDR3 is CASSLVGRGEQYF. Written as DNA, the CDR3 is TGTGCCAGCAGCTTGGTCGGGCGGGGCGAGCAGTACTTC.

The V and J genes are TRBV7-2 and TRBJ1-3; 7 bases map to TRBD1. The CDR3 totals 14 residues. CDR1 is SGHTA and CDR2 is FQGNSA in the germline V gene. The ends lost 5 bases at V and 3 bases at J; junction bases unmatched: 4. CDR3 bases: TGTGCCAGCAGCCGCGGGGACAGTGGAAACACCATATATTTT. Translating it yields CASSRGDSGNTIYF.

The chain employs TRBV7-2 and TRBJ2-7; 9 nucleotides line up with TRBD2. Germline CDR1 and CDR2: SGHTA and FQGNSA. The CDR3 is 15 residues long. J lost 3 bases, V lost 2 bases, and 5 bases had no gene match. In DNA, the CDR3 is TGTGCCAGCAGCTTAACCACAGCGGGAGGCTACGAGCAGTACTTC. Protein product: CASSLTTAGGYEQYF.

Ten or more counts support this clonotype. V gene TRBV2 combines with J gene TRBJ2-5; 11 nucleotides agree with TRBD2. The length of the CDR3 is 17 residues. CDR1 SNHLY and CDR2 FYNNEI come from the germline V gene. V dropped 6 bases and J dropped 4; count of bases not matched to a gene: 13. This CDR3 reads CASREKLGLAGGETQYF. The DNA for the CDR3 is TGTGCCAGCAGGGAAAAACTTGGACTAGCGGGTGGAGAGACCCAGTACTTC.

The V gene is TRBV5-1, the J gene TRBJ2-1, with D perhaps given as TRBD1 or TRBD2 (6 bases each). Trimming removed 6 bases from V and 5 bases from J, with 15 bases in between. Germline V gives CDR1 SGHRS, CDR2 YFSETQ. The CDR3 consists of 14 residues. CDR3: CASKGGSEHNEQFF. The CDR3 bases are TGCGCCAGCAAGGGGGGATCGGAGCACAATGAGCAGTTCTTC.

The chain's CDR3 is CASSPRTGGVSTEAFF. DNA of the CDR3: TGTGCCAGCAGCCCTCGGACAGGGGGGGTGAGCACTGAAGCTTTCTTT. The J gene is TRBJ1-1, the V gene TRBV7-9; 10 bases are shared with TRBD1. Germline-derived CDR1 and CDR2 are SEHNR and FQNEAQ (reference sequence). CDR3 size: 16 residues. The trim removed 5 bases at V and 4 bases at J, leaving 10 bases unmatched. Full variable domain (missing parts from reference TRBV7-9 and TRBJ1-1): DTGVSQNPRHKITKRGQNVTFRCDPISEHNRLYWYRQTLGQGPEFLTYFQNEAQLEKSRLLSDRFSAERPKGSFSTLEIQRTEQGDSAMYLCASSPRTGGVSTEAFFGQGTRLTVV.

This clonotype appeared many times. V gene TRBV28 combines with J gene TRBJ1-5, with D perhaps matching TRBD1 (6 bases). Germline V CDR1 and CDR2: MDHEN, SYDVKM. The CDR3 sequence is 15 residues long. The V end was cut by 2 bases, the J end by 2 bases, with 10 bases between. The CDR3 DNA is TGTGCCAGCAGTTTAACAGGGAGCGGCAATCAGCCCCAGCATTTT. Translation gives CASSLTGSGNQPQHF. Together with reference TRBV28 and TRBJ1-5, the CDR3 gives the full variable domain: DVKVTQSSRYLVKRTGEKVFLECVQDMDHENMFWYRQDPGLGLRLIYFSYDVKMKEKGDIPEGYSVSREKKERFSLILESASTNQTSMYLCASSLTGSGNQPQHFGDGTRLSIL.

This clonotype was found a few times. The chain recombines TRBV6-1 with TRBJ1-1; D possibly corresponds to TRBD1 (6 bases). Germline V gives CDR1 MNHNS, CDR2 SASEGT. The CDR3 consists of 16 residues. Trimming shortened V by 3 bases and J by 7 bases, and 21 bases separated the two germline ends. CDR3 residues: CASSDRRGGLQGEAFF. DNA of the CDR3: TGTGCCAGCAGTGACCGAAGGGGGGGTTTGCAGGGTGAAGCTTTCTTT.

The chain links TRBV12-3 or TRBV12-4 to TRBJ2-7, with TRBD2 matching 10 bases. The length of the CDR3 is 14 residues. V was clipped by 6 bases and J by 7 bases; unmatched bases: 9. The CDR3 region has the DNA TGTGCCAGCAGACCCAGCGGGAGGGCCGGGGAGCAGTACTTC. It codes for CASRPSGRAGEQYF.

In this sample, this clonotype turned up once. The chain joins TRBV7-9 to TRBJ2-7, with 9 bases aligning to TRBD2. The V and J ends lost 3 bases and 7 bases, in that order; junction bases with no gene match: 7. The CDR3 runs 14 residues. Germline CDR1 SEHNR, CDR2 FQNEAQ (reference sequence). The CDR3 spells CASSFSGSSREQYF. In DNA form, the CDR3 reads TGTGCCAGCAGCTTTAGCGGGAGCTCCAGGGAGCAGTACTTC.

Ten or more counts support this clonotype. As DNA, the CDR3 is TGTGCCAGCACCAGCTGGAGGGAGTACCAAGAGACCCAGTACTTC. Its translation: CASTSWREYQETQYF. V gene TRBV13 combines with J gene TRBJ2-5, with D perhaps matching TRBD2 (6 bases). V gave up 7 bases and J gave up 0 bases, with 15 bases separating them. Germline CDR1 reads PRHDT; CDR2 reads FYEKMQ (reference sequence). This CDR3 has 15 residues.

This clonotype was observed at least ten times. The J gene is TRBJ1-2, the V gene TRBV20-1; TRBD1 might be the D (5 bases). The V gene lost 0 bases and the J gene lost 2 bases, with 16 bases spanning the gap. The CDR3 is 16 amino acids. The germline CDR1 and CDR2 sequences are DFQATT and SNEGSKA (reference sequence). CDR3 nucleotides: TGCAGTGCTAGAGATATGGGGGGGGTTTTCAACTATGGCTACACCTTC. Amino acids: CSARDMGGVFNYGYTF.

The chain has TRBV29-1 and TRBJ2-2; TRBD2 aligns across 8 bases. V lost 0 bases and J lost 6; bases outside the gene matches: 3. The germline gives CDR1 SQVTM, CDR2 ANQGSEA. The CDR3 contains 14 residues. Here the CDR3 reads CSVEDWTSPGELFF. CDR3 bases: TGCAGCGTTGAAGATTGGACTAGCCCCGGGGAGCTGTTTTTT.

This clonotype was recorded at least ten times. The chain carries TRBV28 and TRBJ1-2; 7 bases align to TRBD1. Germline trimming cut 5 bases from V and 4 bases from J; bases unmatched to any gene: 7. This CDR3 spans 14 amino acids. The germline gives CDR1 MDHEN, CDR2 SYDVKM. Here the CDR3 reads CASSETGTVYGYTF. DNA of the CDR3: TGTGCCAGCAGTGAAACCGGGACAGTCTATGGCTACACCTTC.

This clonotype was observed a handful of times. The CDR3 DNA reads as TGCAGTGCTAGGAGACAGGGATCACCCCTCCACTTT. Amino acids: CSARRQGSPLHF. The V call is TRBV20-1, the J call TRBJ1-6, with 7 nucleotides matching TRBD1. The CDR3 is made up of 12 amino acids. Germline V gene sequence: CDR1 DFQATT, CDR2 SNEGSKA (reference sequence). V trimming: 3 bases; J trimming: 10 bases; junction bases outside the gene matches: 3.

This clonotype occurred many times. This rearrangement joins TRBV28 to TRBJ1-1; D is unclear. The ends were cut back, 6 bases at V and 0 bases at J, with 5 bases in the middle. Germline CDR1 reads MDHEN; CDR2 reads SYDVKM. The CDR3 has 12 amino acids. CDR3 amino acids: CASSLMNTEAFF. The CDR3 nucleotides are TGTGCCAGCAGCCTAATGAACACTGAAGCTTTCTTT.

Only a few counts were recorded for this clonotype. The chain recombines TRBV20-1 with TRBJ2-5, with TRBD2 matching over 9 bases. There are 15 residues in the CDR3. Germline V lookup: CDR1 DFQATT, CDR2 SNEGSKA (reference sequence). Unmatched junction bases numbered 9, after V lost 4 bases and J lost 3 bases. The CDR3 region has the DNA TGCAGTGCTACTCTAGGGACTAGCAGTAAAGAGACCCAGTACTTC. Its protein is CSATLGTSSKETQYF.

The V call is TRBV7-2, the J call TRBJ2-1; 11 bases match TRBD2. The CDR3 length is 17 residues. The J segment lost 5 bases and the V segment lost 5 bases, leaving 11 bases of the junction unmatched. The germline V gene encodes CDR1 SGHTA and CDR2 FQGNSA. The CDR3 sequence: CASSQDSGTSGNNEQFF. The CDR3 nucleotides are TGTGCCAGCAGCCAAGATTCCGGGACTAGCGGAAACAATGAGCAGTTCTTC.

J is TRBJ2-5 and V is TRBV2; 9 bases fit TRBD2. CDR3 size: 15 residues. Trimming took 6 bases from V and 5 from J; bases not matched to a gene: 10. The germline V gene encodes CDR1 SNHLY and CDR2 FYNNEI. The CDR3 DNA reads TGTGCCAGCAGAGTCTTAGCGGGAGAGGCGGAGACCCAGTACTTC. Protein product: CASRVLAGEAETQYF.

Ten or more counts support this clonotype. This chain uses TRBV7-2 with TRBJ2-5; tentative D call: TRBD2 (5 bases). The CDR3 extends over 14 amino acids. With 6 bases removed from V and 4 bases from J, the gap between germline ends came to 15 bases. Germline lookup yields CDR1 SGHTA and CDR2 FQGNSA. The CDR3 bases are TGTGCCAGCAGTATTACGACTACTGTAGAGACCCAGTACTTC. This encodes CASSITTTVETQYF.

On this clonotype itself: A clone one base away is much larger, so this may be a read error. V gene TRBV9 combines with J gene TRBJ2-7; D ambiguous. Germline loops: CDR1 SGDLS, CDR2 YYNGEE. Trimming removed 9 bases at V and 3 bases at J, with 4 bases between. The CDR3 has 9 amino acids. The CDR3 sequence is CATGYEQYF. CDR3 DNA: TGTGCCACCGGCTACGAGCAGTACTTC.

V is TRBV19 and J is TRBJ1-3; D possibly corresponds to TRBD1 (5 bases). Per the germline V gene, CDR1 is LNHDA and CDR2 is SQIVND (reference sequence). Trimming removed 3 bases from V and 0 bases from J, with 18 bases in between. The CDR3 length is 18 residues. The CDR3 is CASSIPPRGRPSGNTIYF. DNA of the CDR3: TGTGCCAGTAGTATTCCCCCGCGGGGACGGCCCTCTGGAAACACCATATATTTT.

The chain joins TRBV7-2 to TRBJ1-2; TRBD1 matches 7 bases. Germline CDR1 SGHTA, CDR2 FQGNSA. Trimming took 11 bases from V and 5 from J; bases not matched to a gene: 5. The CDR3 totals 11 residues. CDR3 in amino acids: CALRQGYGYTF. In DNA form, the CDR3 reads TGTGCCCTTCGACAGGGTTATGGCTACACCTTC.

This chain links TRBV19 with TRBJ2-5, with 9 bases lining up with TRBD1. Per germline, CDR1 LNHDA and CDR2 SQIVND (reference sequence). Trimming took 9 bases from V and 3 from J; bases not matched to a gene: 8. This CDR3 has 14 residues. The CDR3 DNA reads as TGTGCCAGCCGGGGCCGACAGGGGGAAGAGACCCAGTACTTC. This translates into CASRGRQGEETQYF.

This clonotype has just a few counts. The chain combines TRBV4-3 with TRBJ2-2, with D unresolved. This CDR3 has 17 residues. V shed 0 bases and J shed 0 bases, with 11 bases lying between them. Looked up from germline, CDR1 is LGHNA and CDR2 is YSLEER. CDR3 nucleotides: TGCGCCAGCAGCCAAGATTATGTAGTTACGAACACCGGGGAGCTGTTTTTT. Encoded protein: CASSQDYVVTNTGELFF.

Many counts were recorded for this clonotype. This chain joins TRBV10-3 and TRBJ2-5; 7 bases are a match to TRBD2. CDR3 length equals 13 residues. CDR1 and CDR2 from the germline V gene are ENHRY and SYGVKD. Trimming removed 6 bases from V and 3 bases from J; junction bases left unmatched: 4. The CDR3 DNA reads TGTGCCATCAGGTCGGGGGGAGAAGAGACCCAGTACTTC. Translated: CAIRSGGEETQYF.

The chain joins TRBV20-1 to TRBJ1-4, with unresolved D. This CDR3 has 14 residues. Germline V gene data show CDR1 as DFQATT and CDR2 as SNEGSKA (reference sequence). The V end lost 3 bases, the J end lost 7 bases, and 15 bases lay between the germline ends. In DNA, the CDR3 is TGCAGTGCTAGCCAACCAAGAGGCGGTGAAAAACTGTTTTTT. It codes for CSASQPRGGEKLFF.

This clonotype was counted many times. The chain couples TRBV6-1 to TRBJ2-6; D is perhaps TRBD1 (6 bases). CDR3 length: 14 amino acids. The germline V and J ends were trimmed by 7 bases and 1 base, with 8 bases remaining between them. CDR1 is MNHNS and CDR2 is SASEGT in the germline V gene. CDR3 nucleotide sequence: TGTGCCAGCAACCAGGGGTCTGGGGCCAACGTCCTGACTTTC. Translated: CASNQGSGANVLTF.

This clonotype has at least ten counts. The J gene is TRBJ1-5, the V gene TRBV28; D gene uncertain. Between the trimmed V and J ends, which lost 4 bases and 0 bases, there was a span of 13 bases. CDR3 length: 16 amino acids. Germline lookup yields CDR1 MDHEN and CDR2 SYDVKM. CDR3 nucleotides: TGTGCCAGCAGTTCCATTGAGGGTCTTAGCAATCAGCCCCAGCATTTT. It yields the protein CASSSIEGLSNQPQHF.